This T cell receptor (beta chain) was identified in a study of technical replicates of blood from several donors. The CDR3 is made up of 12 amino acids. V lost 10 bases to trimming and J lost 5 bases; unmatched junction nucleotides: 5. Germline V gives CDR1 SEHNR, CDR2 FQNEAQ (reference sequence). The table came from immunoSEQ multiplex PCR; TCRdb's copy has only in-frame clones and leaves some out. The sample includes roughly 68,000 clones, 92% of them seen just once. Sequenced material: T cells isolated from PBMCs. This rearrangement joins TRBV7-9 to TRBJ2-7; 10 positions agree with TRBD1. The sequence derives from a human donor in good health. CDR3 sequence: CATGDRGNEQYF. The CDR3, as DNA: TGTGCCACGGGGGACAGGGGTAACGAGCAGTACTTC.